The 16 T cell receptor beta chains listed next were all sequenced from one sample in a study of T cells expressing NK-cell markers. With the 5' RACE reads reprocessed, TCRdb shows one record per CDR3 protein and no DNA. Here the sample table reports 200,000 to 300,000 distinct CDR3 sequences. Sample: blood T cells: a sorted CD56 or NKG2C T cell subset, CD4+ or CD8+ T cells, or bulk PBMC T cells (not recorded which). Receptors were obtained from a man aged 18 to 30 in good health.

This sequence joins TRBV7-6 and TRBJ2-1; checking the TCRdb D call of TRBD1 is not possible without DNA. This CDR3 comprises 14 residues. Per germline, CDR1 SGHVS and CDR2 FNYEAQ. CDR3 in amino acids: CASSPRQGRDEQFF. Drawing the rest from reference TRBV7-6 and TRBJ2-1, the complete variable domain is GAGVSQSPRYKVTKRGQDVALRCDPISGHVSLYWYRQALGQGPEFLTYFNYEAQQDKSGLPNDRFSAERPEGSISTLTIQRTEQRDSAMYRCASSPRQGRDEQFFGPGTRLTVL.

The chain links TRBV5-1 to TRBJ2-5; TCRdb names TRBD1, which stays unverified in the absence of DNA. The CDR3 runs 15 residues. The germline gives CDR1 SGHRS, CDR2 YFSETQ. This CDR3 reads CASIEIGGMGETQYF.

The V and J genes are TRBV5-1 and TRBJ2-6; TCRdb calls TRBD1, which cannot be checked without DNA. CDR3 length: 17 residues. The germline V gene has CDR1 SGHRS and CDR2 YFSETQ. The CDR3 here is CASSPPLISVGANVLTF.

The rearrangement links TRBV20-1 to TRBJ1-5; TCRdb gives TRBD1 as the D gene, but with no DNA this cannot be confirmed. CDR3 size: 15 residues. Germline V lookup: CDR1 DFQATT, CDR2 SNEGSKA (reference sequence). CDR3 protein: CSAARGAISNQPQHF.

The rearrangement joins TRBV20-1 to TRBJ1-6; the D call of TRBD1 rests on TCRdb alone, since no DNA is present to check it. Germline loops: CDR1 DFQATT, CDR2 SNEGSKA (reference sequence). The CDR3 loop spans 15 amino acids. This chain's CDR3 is CSARIGTDNNSPLHF.

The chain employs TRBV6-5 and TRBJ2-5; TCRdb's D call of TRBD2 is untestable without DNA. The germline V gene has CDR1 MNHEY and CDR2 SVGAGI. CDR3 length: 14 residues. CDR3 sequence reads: CASSYGGRQETQYF.

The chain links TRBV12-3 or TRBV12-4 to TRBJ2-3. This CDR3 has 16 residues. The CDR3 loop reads CASSFYPARSSDTQYF.

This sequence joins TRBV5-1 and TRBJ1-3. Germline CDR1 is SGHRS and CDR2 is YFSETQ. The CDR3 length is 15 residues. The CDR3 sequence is CASSLSTGLVNTIYF.

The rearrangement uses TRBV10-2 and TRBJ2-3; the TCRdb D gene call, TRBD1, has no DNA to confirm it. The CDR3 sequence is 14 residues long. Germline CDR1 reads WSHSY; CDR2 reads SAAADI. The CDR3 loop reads CASQTGGLTDTQYF.

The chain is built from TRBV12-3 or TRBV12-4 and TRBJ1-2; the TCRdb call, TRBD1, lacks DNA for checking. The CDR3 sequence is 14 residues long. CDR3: CASSPDRRQKGYTF.

The CDR3 spells CASSADGGPQPQHF. V and J are TRBV5-5 and TRBJ1-5. In germline, CDR1 is SGHKS, CDR2 YYEKEE (reference sequence). The CDR3 spans 14 residues.

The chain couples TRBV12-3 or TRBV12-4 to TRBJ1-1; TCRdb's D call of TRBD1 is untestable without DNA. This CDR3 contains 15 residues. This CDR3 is CASSQPGSGGTEAFF.

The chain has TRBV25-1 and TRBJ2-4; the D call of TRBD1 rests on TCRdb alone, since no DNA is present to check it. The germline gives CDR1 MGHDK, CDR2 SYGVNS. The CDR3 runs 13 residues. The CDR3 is CASSESPGNIQYF.

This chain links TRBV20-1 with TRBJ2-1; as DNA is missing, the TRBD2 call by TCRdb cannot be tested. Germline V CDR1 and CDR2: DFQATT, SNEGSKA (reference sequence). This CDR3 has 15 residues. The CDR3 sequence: CSARGGSGMYNEQFF.

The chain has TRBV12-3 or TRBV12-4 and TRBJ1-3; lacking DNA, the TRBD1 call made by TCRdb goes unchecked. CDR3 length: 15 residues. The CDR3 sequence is CASSAHRVAGNTIYF.

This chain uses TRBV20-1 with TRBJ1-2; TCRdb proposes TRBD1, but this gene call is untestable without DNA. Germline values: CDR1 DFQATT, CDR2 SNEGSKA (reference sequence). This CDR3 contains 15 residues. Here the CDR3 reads CSALPSGQGNYGYTF.